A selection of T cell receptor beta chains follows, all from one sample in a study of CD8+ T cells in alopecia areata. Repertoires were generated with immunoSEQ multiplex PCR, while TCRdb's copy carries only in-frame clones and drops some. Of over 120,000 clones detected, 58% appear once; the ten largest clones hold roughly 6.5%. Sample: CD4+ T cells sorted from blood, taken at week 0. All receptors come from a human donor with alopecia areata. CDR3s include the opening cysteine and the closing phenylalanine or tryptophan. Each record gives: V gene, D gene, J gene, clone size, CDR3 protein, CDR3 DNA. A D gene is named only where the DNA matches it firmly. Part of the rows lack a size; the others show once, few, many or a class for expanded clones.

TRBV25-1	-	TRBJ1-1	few	CASSEGGGALNTEAFF	TGTGCCAGCAGTGAGGGGGGAGGGGCACTGAACACTGAAGCTTTCTTT
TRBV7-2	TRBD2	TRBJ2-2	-	CASSPATSGPGELFF	TGTGCCAGCAGCCCAGCCACTAGCGGTCCCGGGGAGCTGTTTTTT
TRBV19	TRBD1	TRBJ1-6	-	CASSSTRQGANSPLHF	TGTGCCAGTAGTTCTACACGACAGGGGGCGAATTCACCCCTCCACTTT
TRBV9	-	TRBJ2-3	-	CASSVAGGPRDTQYF	TGTGCCAGCAGCGTAGCCGGGGGCCCGAGAGATACGCAGTATTTT
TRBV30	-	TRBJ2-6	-	CAWRQTGANVLTF	TGTGCCTGGAGACAGACCGGGGCCAACGTCCTGACTTTC
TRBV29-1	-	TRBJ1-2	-	CSVFAQTNYGYTF	TGCAGCGTCTTCGCACAAACTAACTATGGCTACACCTTC
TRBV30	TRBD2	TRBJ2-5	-	CASSSGGYGETQYF	TGTGCCTCCTCGAGCGGGGGCTACGGGGAGACCCAGTACTTC
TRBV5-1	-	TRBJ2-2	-	CASSFENTGELFF	TGCGCCAGCAGCTTCGAGAACACCGGGGAGCTGTTTTTT
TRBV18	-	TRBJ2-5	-	CGSGATEETQYF	TGTGGCTCCGGGGCTACCGAAGAGACCCAGTACTTC
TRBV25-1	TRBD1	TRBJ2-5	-	CASSESGTGPETQYF	TGTGCCAGCAGTGAATCCGGGACAGGTCCCGAGACCCAGTACTTC
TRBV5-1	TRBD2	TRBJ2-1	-	CASSLVGGGNNEQFF	TGCGCCAGCAGCCTCGTTGGCGGGGGGAACAATGAGCAGTTCTTC
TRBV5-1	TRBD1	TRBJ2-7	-	CASSGQGHTPEQYF	TGCGCCAGCAGCGGACAGGGGCATACCCCCGAGCAGTACTTC
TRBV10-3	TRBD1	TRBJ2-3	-	CATTGDPTDTQYF	TGTGCCACCACAGGGGATCCCACAGATACGCAGTATTTT
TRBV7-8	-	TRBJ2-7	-	CASSFGSDYGEQYF	TGTGCCAGCAGCTTCGGCTCAGATTACGGGGAGCAGTACTTC
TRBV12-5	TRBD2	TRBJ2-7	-	CASGLGLAGTSQQYF	TGTGCTAGTGGTTTGGGGTTAGCGGGGACCAGTCAGCAGTACTTC
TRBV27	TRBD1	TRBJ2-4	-	CASSTRTGGDIQYF	TGTGCCAGCAGTACCCGGACAGGGGGGGACATTCAGTACTTC
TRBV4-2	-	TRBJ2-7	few	CASSQDVSGFGEQYF	TGTGCCAGCAGCCAAGATGTCAGCGGGTTCGGGGAGCAGTACTTC
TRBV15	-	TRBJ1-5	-	CATSREGIQPQHF	TGTGCCACCAGCAGAGAGGGGATTCAGCCCCAGCATTTT
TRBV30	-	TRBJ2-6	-	CAWNLDTSGANVLTF	TGTGCCTGGAATTTGGACACCTCTGGGGCCAACGTCCTGACTTTC
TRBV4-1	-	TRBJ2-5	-	CASSRVVGETQYF	TGCGCCAGCAGCCGCGTAGTTGGGGAGACCCAGTACTTC
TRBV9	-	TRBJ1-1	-	CAIPQGRVTEAFF	TGTGCCATCCCCCAGGGGAGGGTCACTGAAGCTTTCTTT
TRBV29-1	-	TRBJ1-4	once	CSVALGSATNEKLFF	TGCAGCGTCGCGTTGGGGTCAGCAACTAATGAAAAACTGTTTTTT
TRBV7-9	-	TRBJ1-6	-	CASSLTNSPLHF	TGTGCCAGCAGCTTAACGAATTCACCCCTCCACTTT
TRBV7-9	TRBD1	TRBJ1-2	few	CASSWDGTGRSGYTF	TGTGCCAGCAGCTGGGACGGGACAGGGAGGTCTGGCTACACCTTC
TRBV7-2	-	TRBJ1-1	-	CASSLHGNRDRAEAFF	TGTGCCAGCAGCTTACATGGTAACCGCGACCGGGCTGAAGCTTTCTTT
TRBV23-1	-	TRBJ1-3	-	CASSQAGSPRRNTIYF	TGCGCCAGCAGTCAGGCGGGATCTCCGAGACGAAACACCATATATTTT
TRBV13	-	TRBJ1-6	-	CASSSRTVLTNSPLHF	TGTGCCAGCAGCTCCCGGACAGTTCTCACCAATTCACCCCTCCACTTT
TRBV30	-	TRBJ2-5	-	CAWSGGWETQYF	TGTGCCTGGAGTGGAGGATGGGAGACCCAGTACTTC
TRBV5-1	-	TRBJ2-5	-	CASSLGVGRQETQYF	TGCGCCAGCAGCTTGGGCGTCGGGAGACAAGAGACCCAGTACTTC
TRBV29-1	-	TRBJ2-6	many	CSVAQGSGANVLTF	TGCAGCGTTGCCCAGGGCTCTGGGGCCAACGTCCTGACTTTC
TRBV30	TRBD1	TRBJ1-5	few	CAWRGTGGSNQPQHF	TGTGCCTGGAGGGGGACAGGGGGAAGCAATCAGCCCCAGCATTTT
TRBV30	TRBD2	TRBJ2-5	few	CAWSIGLGVETQYF	TGTGCCTGGAGTATAGGACTAGGGGTAGAGACCCAGTACTTC
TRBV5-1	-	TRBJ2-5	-	CASSLDLGGKTQYF	TGCGCCAGCAGCTTGGACCTTGGAGGAAAGACCCAGTACTTC
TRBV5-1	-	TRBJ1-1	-	CASSLADRRNTEAFF	TGCGCCAGCAGTCTCGCTGACAGGCGGAACACTGAAGCTTTCTTT
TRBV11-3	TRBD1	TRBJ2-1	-	CASSPDRGLDEQFF	TGTGCCAGCAGCCCAGACAGGGGGTTGGATGAGCAGTTCTTC
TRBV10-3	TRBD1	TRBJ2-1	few	CAISDPPGQSYGEQFF	TGTGCCATCAGTGATCCCCCGGGACAGAGCTACGGTGAGCAGTTCTTC
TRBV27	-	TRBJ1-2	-	CASSPWGEGISYGYTF	TGTGCCAGCAGTCCTTGGGGGGAGGGGATCTCCTATGGTTACACCTTC
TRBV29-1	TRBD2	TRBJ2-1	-	CSVEEIGLAVNEQFF	TGCAGCGTTGAAGAAATCGGACTAGCGGTGAATGAGCAGTTCTTC
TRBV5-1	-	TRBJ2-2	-	CASSLDHVNTGELFF	TGCGCCAGCAGCTTGGACCACGTTAACACCGGGGAGCTGTTTTTT
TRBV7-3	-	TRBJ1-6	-	CASSLQGANSPLHF	TGTGCCAGCAGCTTACAGGGTGCGAATTCACCCCTCCACTTT
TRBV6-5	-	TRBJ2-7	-	CASSYFGIHSGEQYF	TGTGCCAGCAGTTACTTTGGCATCCACTCGGGCGAGCAGTACTTC
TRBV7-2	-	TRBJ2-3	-	CASSLALAPGDTQYF	TGTGCCAGCAGCTTAGCCCTTGCCCCGGGCGATACGCAGTATTTT
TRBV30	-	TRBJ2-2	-	CAWSTDSLNTGELFF	TGTGCCTGGAGTACCGACAGTCTGAACACCGGGGAGCTGTTTTTT
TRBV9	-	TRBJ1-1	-	CASSPRAVMNTEAFF	TGTGCCAGCAGCCCCAGGGCGGTCATGAACACTGAAGCTTTCTTT
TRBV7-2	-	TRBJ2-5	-	CASSLVRETQYF	TGTGCCAGCAGCTTAGTGCGGGAGACCCAGTACTTC
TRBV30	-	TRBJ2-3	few	CAWSSRGGSTQYF	TGTGCCTGGAGCTCGAGGGGGGGCTCTACGCAGTATTTT
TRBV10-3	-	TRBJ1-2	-	CAISEASHGYTF	TGTGCCATCAGTGAGGCCTCCCATGGCTACACCTTC
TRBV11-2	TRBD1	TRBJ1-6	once	CASSIQGVYSPLHF	TGTGCCAGCTCAATTCAGGGGGTTTATTCACCCCTCCACTTT
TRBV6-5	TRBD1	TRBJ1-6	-	CASSPPRGPFSPLHF	TGTGCCAGCAGTCCCCCCAGGGGGCCTTTCTCACCCCTCCACTTT
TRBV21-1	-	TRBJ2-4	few	CASSKRGTFIQYF	TGTGCCAGCAGCAAACGGGGGACTTTCATTCAGTACTTC
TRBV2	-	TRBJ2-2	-	CASRPRGNTGELFF	TGTGCCAGCAGGCCCCGGGGGAACACCGGGGAGCTGTTTTTT
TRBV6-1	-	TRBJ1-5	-	CASSEGEGWGQPQHF	TGTGCCAGCAGTGAAGGGGAGGGATGGGGGCAGCCCCAGCATTTT
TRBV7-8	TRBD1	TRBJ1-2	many	CASSLAGRQGDPYGYTF	TGTGCCAGCAGCTTAGCCGGAAGGCAGGGGGACCCCTATGGCTACACCTTC
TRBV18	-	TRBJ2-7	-	CASSPTGTYEQYF	TGTGCCAGCTCACCAACAGGGACCTACGAGCAGTACTTC
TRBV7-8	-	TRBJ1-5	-	CASSLGRDSNQPQHF	TGTGCCAGCAGCTTAGGCCGGGACAGCAATCAGCCCCAGCATTTT
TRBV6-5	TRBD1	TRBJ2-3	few	CASSWDRYTDTQYF	TGTGCCAGCAGTTGGGACAGATACACAGATACGCAGTATTTT
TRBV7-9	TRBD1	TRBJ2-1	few	CASSLAGQGSSSYNEQFF	TGTGCCAGCAGCTTAGCCGGACAGGGATCCAGCTCCTACAATGAGCAGTTCTTC
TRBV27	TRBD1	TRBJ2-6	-	CATTSGQGLSGANVLTF	TGTGCCACCACATCGGGACAGGGCTTGTCTGGGGCCAACGTCCTGACTTTC
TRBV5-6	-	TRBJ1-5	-	CASSLTGTDSNQPQHF	TGTGCCAGCAGCTTGACCGGGACGGATAGCAATCAGCCCCAGCATTTT